The T cell receptor (beta chain) described here comes from a study of cytomegalovirus exposure and HLA in healthy donors. Study-level information: Genotyping of some 390 donors showed that 70% to 90% belonged to the Caucasian-associated ancestry cluster.

For this clone: Its antigen is undetermined.

CDR1 and CDR2 from the germline V gene are MNHEY and SMNVEV (reference sequence). V was cut by 3 bases and J by 6 bases, with 15 bases left in between. The CDR3 has 15 amino acids. Study-level findings and limits: The study found most TCR sequences rare, yet found some public TCRs in many donors.

60 Vbeta and 13 Jbeta primers were used in PCR. TCRdb's table, derived via immunoSEQ multiplex PCR, lists solely in-frame clones and lacks some. The sample includes around 130,000 clones, 83% of them seen just once. This TCR derives from a girl aged 2-10 years in good health and CMV-seronegative. The chain employs TRBV27 and TRBJ2-1; a weak D match, TRBD1 (6 bases). Sequenced input: PBMCs. Here the CDR3 DNA reads TGTGCCAGCAGTTTTTTAGGCAGGGGCGGCAATGAGCAGTTCTTC. It yields the protein CASSFLGRGGNEQFF.